This TCR beta chain was recovered during a study of blood T cell repertoires in COVID-19 (dated by TCRdb to the early 2020s). About the investigation overall: Collaborator samples came from the United States, Italy and Spain and covered acute and convalescent phases of COVID-19. The prospective study material was composed of cDNA or gDNA derived from T cells, B-cell-depleted T cells, or PBMCs. Deeply sampled blood TCRbeta repertoires from subjects exposed to, actively infected with, or recovered from COVID-19 were included in the dataset. The repertoires were released in a freely available public database meant as a resource for research on the immune response to SARS-CoV-2. Samples were obtained from the ongoing ImmuneRACE study (first 160 participants) and from some 1,300 subjects provided by 6 global collaborators. Sample metadata almost always included a de-identified subject ID, COVID-19 status, age in years and sex. Where available, HLA class I and class II types were taken from metadata supplied by the sample provider and were not determined by assay-based typing.

V is clipped by 3 bases and J by 2 bases, and the sequence between their germline boundaries is 15 bases long. The CDR3, cysteine through phenylalanine, is 16 amino acids long. The retained sequence is limited to the CDR3, 48 bases, with the frame set at the first base. According to the germline V gene, CDR1 reads KGHSH and CDR2 reads LQKENI. TCRbeta CDR3 regions were amplified from genomic DNA by means of the immunoSEQ Assay, a bias-controlled multiplex PCR. Per the original workflow: Within the assay, amplification of reference gene primers was used to estimate how many nucleated cells each sample contained. To quantify the absolute abundance of each unique TCRbeta CDR3 rearrangement, sequence reads were collapsed and filtered. For each sample, productive Simpson clonality was calculated by taking the square root of Simpson's diversity index across productive rearrangements. The table comes from immuneACCESS by way of TCRdb, which keeps in-frame sequences with V and J called. Part of the clones is missing from these tables; in studies checked, under half for an unresolved V gene and the rest for unknown reasons. V and J calls plus clone size are reproduced from that table; the DNA served to infer D and trimming. Here the sample has about 400,000 clones; approximately 86% occur a single time. The top ten clones comprise over 2% of the sample.

Summary of the overall study and its limitations: How much clinical and demographic metadata was included differed by source and by participant, and the metadata was provided uncurated.

This clone was observed once. This clone's antigen is unknown. The sample holds no much larger clone one base away, and base qualities are not on file. Participants in the prospective study were aged roughly 18 to 100 years, lived in 24 United States geographic areas, and enrolled through a virtual design. Cohort assignment in the prospective study relied on participant-reported clinical history from a screening survey and a study questionnaire. In the prospective study, whole blood, serum and a nasopharyngeal or oropharyngeal swab were collected from each participant by mobile phlebotomists. Additional blood draws and questionnaires over a 2-month period could optionally be provided by prospective study participants. Blood samples from the prospective study were shipped frozen or at room temperature prior to DNA extraction.

This chain is built from TRBV18 and TRBJ2-3; the best D guess is TRBD2, with 5 bases matching. The sequence derives from a woman aged 40 to 50 with acute COVID-19. The specimen sequenced was PBMCs or T cells enriched from blood (not recorded which). CDR3 protein: CASSPAAGRNTDTQYF. The base sequence is TGTGCCAGCTCACCGGCGGCGGGCCGTAACACAGATACGCAGTATTTT.